The rows below give T cell receptor beta chains drawn from one sample of a study of T cell repertoires in cytomegalovirus infection. From the reads, TCRdb called clonotypes with MiXCR, one entry per CDR3 protein. The sample shows about 110,000 distinct CDR3 sequences, under 30% of them seen only once. No antigens are known for them. The source material was CD8+ T cells from cultured PBMCs, sampled from culture after CMV antigen stimulation. These receptors were collected from a human donor in good health (CMV status not recorded). Some clones in this sample may be carry-over from other donors' samples. CDR3s include the opening cysteine and the closing phenylalanine or tryptophan. A D gene is named only where the DNA matches it firmly. A row's size may be missing; if present it is once, few, many or a size class.

d_call,clone_size,j_call,v_call,cdr3_aa,cdr3_nt
TRBD1,many,TRBJ2-7,TRBV7-6,CASSLRQGHLEQYF,TGTGCCAGCAGCCTAAGACAGGGACACCTCGAGCAGTACTTC
.,many,TRBJ1-1,TRBV28,CASSFPNGGRGNTEAFF,TGTGCCAGCAGTTTTCCAAACGGGGGCAGGGGGAACACTGAAGCTTTCTTT
.,.,TRBJ2-7,TRBV27,CASSLGQLGYEQYF,TGTGCCAGCAGTTTAGGACAGCTGGGGTACGAGCAGTACTTC
.,.,TRBJ1-1,TRBV19,CASISVPGFREAFF,.
.,.,TRBJ1-2,TRBV20-1,CSARDQADYYGYTF,TGCAGTGCTAGAGATCAGGCTGACTACTATGGCTACACCTTC
.,many,TRBJ1-6,TRBV11-1,CASTTLPENSPLHF,TGTGCCAGCACCACTTTACCTGAGAATTCACCCCTCCACTTT
TRBD1,.,TRBJ1-5,TRBV20-1,CSARDIFRDRHNQPQHF,TGCAGTGCTAGAGATATTTTTCGGGACAGACACAATCAGCCCCAGCATTTT
.,.,TRBJ2-7,TRBV4-1,CASSQEFAGLAYEQYF,TGCGCCAGCAGCCAAGAGTTCGCAGGGTTGGCCTACGAGCAGTACTTC
.,.,TRBJ2-1,TRBV11-1,CASSITGYNEQFF,TGTGCCAGCAGCATAACAGGCTACAATGAGCAGTTCTTC
.,few,TRBJ1-2,TRBV7-6,CASSLLILDGYTF,TGTGCCAGCAGCTTACTTATCTTGGACGGCTACACCTTC
TRBD1,.,TRBJ1-6,TRBV30,CACTEDRGLPHSSYNSPLHF,TGTGCCTGTACCGAAGACAGGGGACTCCCCCACAGCTCCTATAATTCACCCCTCCACTTT
TRBD1,few,TRBJ2-7,TRBV5-4,CASSLTGGGSYEQYF,TGTGCCAGCAGCCTCACAGGGGGCGGTTCGTACGAGCAGTACTTC
TRBD2,many,TRBJ2-1,TRBV19,CASSIKAGGLYNEQFF,TGTGCCAGTAGTATCAAAGCGGGGGGTCTTTACAATGAGCAGTTCTTC
.,few,TRBJ2-2,TRBV4-1,CASSQEGRAANTGELFF,TGCGCCAGCAGCCAAGAGGGTAGGGCCGCGAACACCGGGGAGCTGTTTTTT
.,.,TRBJ2-5,TRBV5-8,CASSLSGYGETQYF,TGTGCCAGCAGCTTGTCGGGGTACGGGGAGACCCAGTACTTC
.,many,TRBJ2-5,TRBV20-1,CSAIPDSQQETQYF,TGCAGTGCTATCCCGGACTCACAGCAAGAGACCCAGTACTTC
.,.,TRBJ1-6,TRBV6-1,CASSEEDRFYNSPLHF,TGTGCCAGCAGTGAAGAAGACAGGTTCTATAATTCACCCCTCCACTTT
.,few,TRBJ2-1,TRBV7-6,CASSYGSNEQFF,TGTGCCAGCAGCTATGGATCCAATGAGCAGTTCTTC
TRBD2,few,TRBJ2-3,TRBV7-8,CASSLGSGGGTDTQYF,TGTGCCAGCAGCTTAGGTAGCGGGGGAGGCACAGATACGCAGTATTTT
.,.,TRBJ2-2,TRBV11-2,CASSPIVQRNTGELFF,TGTGCCAGCAGCCCAATAGTCCAGAGGAACACCGGGGAGCTGTTTTTT
TRBD1,few,TRBJ2-7,TRBV7-9,CASTTGAIEQYF,TGTGCCAGCACGACAGGGGCGATCGAGCAGTACTTC
.,.,TRBJ2-2,TRBV29-1,CSVDTPNTGELFF,TGCAGCGTTGATACTCCGAACACCGGGGAGCTGTTTTTT
TRBD1,.,TRBJ1-2,TRBV5-6,CASSLGTGDYGYTF,TGTGCCAGCAGCTTGGGTACAGGGGACTATGGCTACACCTTC
TRBD1,.,TRBJ2-7,TRBV2,CASSGDRAEQYF,TGTGCCAGCAGTGGGGACAGGGCCGAGCAGTACTTC
TRBD1,.,TRBJ2-7,TRBV7-3,CASSRGQGSGEQYF,TGTGCCAGCAGCCGGGGACAGGGGTCGGGGGAGCAGTACTTC
TRBD1,.,TRBJ2-1,TRBV6-8,CASSLTGQVYNEQFF,TGTGCCAGCAGTTTAACAGGACAGGTCTACAATGAGCAGTTCTTC
.,many,TRBJ1-2,TRBV12-3/TRBV12-4,CASSSWVANYGYTF,TGTGCCAGCAGTTCATGGGTAGCTAACTATGGCTACACCTTC
.,once,TRBJ1-5,TRBV18,CASSPPEGSYDQPQHF,TGTGCCAGCTCACCACCCGAGGGCTCCTACGATCAGCCCCAGCATTTT
.,.,TRBJ2-7,TRBV6-5,CASSYSASYGEQYF,TGTGCCAGCAGTTACTCGGCGTCCTACGGGGAGCAGTACTTC
.,.,TRBJ1-1,TRBV27,CASSFGGPNTEAFF,TGTGCCAGCAGTTTCGGGGGACCTAACACTGAAGCTTTCTTT
.,.,TRBJ2-3,TRBV9,CASSASGTDTQYF,TGTGCCAGCAGCGCCTCAGGAACAGATACGCAGTATTTT
TRBD2,.,TRBJ2-1,TRBV2,CASSERGGGVYNEQFF,TGTGCCAGCAGTGAAAGGGGCGGGGGGGTCTACAATGAGCAGTTCTTC
.,few,TRBJ2-5,TRBV15,CATSSPMGSGEETQYF,TGTGCCACCAGCAGTCCTATGGGCTCGGGGGAGGAGACCCAGTACTTC
.,.,TRBJ1-5,TRBV7-9,CASRSSGADQPQHF,TGTGCCAGCAGATCGTCGGGGGCGGACCAGCCCCAGCATTTT
TRBD2,few,TRBJ2-1,TRBV3-1,CASSFVAGGPNEQFF,TGTGCCAGCAGCTTCGTAGCGGGGGGGCCTAATGAGCAGTTCTTC
.,.,TRBJ2-7,TRBV30,CAWSLVGVKYEQYF,TGTGCCTGGAGTCTGGTAGGGGTCAAGTACGAGCAGTACTTC
.,few,TRBJ1-5,TRBV7-4,CASSGTGYSNQPQHF,TGTGCCAGCAGCGGGACGGGGTATAGCAATCAGCCCCAGCATTTT
.,many,TRBJ2-7,TRBV29-1,CSVEIRAKRPYEQYF,TGCAGCGTTGAAATAAGGGCAAAGAGGCCCTACGAGCAGTACTTC
.,many,TRBJ2-2,TRBV6-1,CASFGTGELFF,TGTGCCAGCTTCGGTACCGGGGAGCTGTTTTTT
.,many,TRBJ2-7,TRBV2,CASIDGTVSYEQYF,TGTGCCAGCATTGACGGGACTGTATCCTACGAGCAGTACTTC
.,many,TRBJ1-2,TRBV19,CARIPGRTNYGYTF,TGTGCCAGGATCCCGGGCCGAACGAACTATGGCTACACCTTC
TRBD1,.,TRBJ1-4,TRBV7-6,CASSRQGQTTNEKLFF,TGTGCCAGCAGCCGCCAGGGACAGACAACTAATGAAAAACTGTTTTTT
.,.,TRBJ1-4,TRBV7-9,CASSLDNNEKLFF,TGTGCCAGCAGCTTAGATAATAATGAAAAACTGTTTTTT
.,.,TRBJ2-3,TRBV7-9,CASSLPGRKRETSTDTQYF,TGTGCCAGCAGCCTACCGGGACGCAAACGGGAAACTAGCACAGATACGCAGTATTTT
TRBD1,few,TRBJ1-2,TRBV27,CASSLGQDYGYTF,TGTGCCAGCAGCCTGGGACAGGACTATGGCTACACCTTC
.,few,TRBJ2-1,TRBV7-3,CASSPYVGNEQFF,TGTGCCAGCAGCCCTTATGTAGGCAATGAGCAGTTCTTC
.,.,TRBJ2-5,TRBV3-1,CASRFSQQGGREGETQYF,TGTGCCAGCAGATTTAGTCAACAGGGTGGCAGAGAAGGAGAGACCCAGTACTTC
.,many,TRBJ1-1,TRBV12-5,CASDEGLTEAFF,TGTGCTAGTGACGAAGGACTTACTGAAGCTTTCTTT
.,few,TRBJ1-5,TRBV27,CASRGVMGNQPQHF,TGTGCCAGCAGGGGTGTGATGGGCAATCAGCCCCAGCATTTT